Sequencing of this T cell receptor (beta chain) was carried out in a study of blood T cell repertoires in COVID-19. As for the study in general: COVID-19 samples, acute and convalescent, were from the United States, Italy and Spain. T cells, B-cell-depleted T cells, or PBMCs provided the cDNA or gDNA that served as material.

CDR3 size: 14 residues. CDR1 and CDR2 from the germline V gene are SEHNR and FQNEAQ (reference sequence). Trimming cost V 7 bases and J 6 bases, with 18 bases left between them. The repertoire was sequenced with immunoSEQ multiplex PCR; TCRdb's copy has only in-frame clones and lacks some. The repertoire consists of fewer than 90,000 clones, with roughly 81% occurring once and the leading ten covering 30% to 45%. The chain carries TRBV7-9 and TRBJ1-2; possibly TRBD1 for D (5 bases). This TCR derives from a man aged 65-85 years with acute or convalescent COVID-19. Sequencing used peripheral blood. DNA for the CDR3: TGTGCCAGCATCCCCCCCCCGGGGGACCATGGCTACACCTTC. Translated, it gives CASIPPPGDHGYTF.